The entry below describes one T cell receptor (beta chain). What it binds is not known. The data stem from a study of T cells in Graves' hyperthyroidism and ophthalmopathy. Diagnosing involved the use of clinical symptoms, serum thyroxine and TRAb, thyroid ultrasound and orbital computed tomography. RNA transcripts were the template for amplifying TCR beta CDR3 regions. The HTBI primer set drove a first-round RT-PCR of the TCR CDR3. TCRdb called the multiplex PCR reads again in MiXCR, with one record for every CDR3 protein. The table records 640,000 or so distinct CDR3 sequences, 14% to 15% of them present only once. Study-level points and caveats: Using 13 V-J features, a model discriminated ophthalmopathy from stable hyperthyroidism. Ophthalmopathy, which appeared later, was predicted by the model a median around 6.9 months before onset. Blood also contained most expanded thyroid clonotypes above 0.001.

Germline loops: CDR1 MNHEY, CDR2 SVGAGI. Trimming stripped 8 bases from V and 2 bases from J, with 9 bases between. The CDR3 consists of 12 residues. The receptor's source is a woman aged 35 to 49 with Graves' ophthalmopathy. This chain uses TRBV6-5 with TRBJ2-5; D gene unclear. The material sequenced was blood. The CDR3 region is CASGLEQETQYF. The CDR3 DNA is TGTGCCAGCGGGCTGGAACAAGAGACCCAGTACTTC.